The source of this TCR beta chain is a study of T and B cells in COVID-19 patients. Study-level information: Peripheral blood came from COVID-19 patients with active infection or after recovery.

This clonotype showed up just a few times. Its target is unknown. TRB was amplified from about 260-540 ng of blood genomic DNA. Multiplex PCR with BIOMED2 TRB-A/B primer pools amplified TRB rearrangements. TCRdb reprocessed the multiplex PCR reads with MiXCR, giving one entry per CDR3 protein. The data show more than 10,000 distinct CDR3 sequences, with roughly 31% seen just once and roughly a sixth held by the top ten. Study-level results: Patients with COVID-19 reportedly showed strongly skewed T cell receptor beta variable and joining gene usage. Blood from mildly ill patients while symptomatic, and early samples from severe cases, were scarce. Clonality of TRB repertoires was high in active COVID-19; recovery brought above-healthy diversity and richness.

The CDR3 extends over 13 amino acids. Trimming left V 5 bases short and J 7 bases short, with 12 bases between. In germline, CDR1 is SGHTA, CDR2 FQGNSA. The V and J genes are TRBV7-2 and TRBJ1-5; perhaps TRBD1 as D (6 bases). The sample comprised blood. The sequence derives from a human donor with active COVID-19. CDR3 loop: CASSLNREQPQHF. In DNA form, the CDR3 reads TGTGCCAGCAGCCTCAACAGGGAACAGCCCCAGCATTTT.